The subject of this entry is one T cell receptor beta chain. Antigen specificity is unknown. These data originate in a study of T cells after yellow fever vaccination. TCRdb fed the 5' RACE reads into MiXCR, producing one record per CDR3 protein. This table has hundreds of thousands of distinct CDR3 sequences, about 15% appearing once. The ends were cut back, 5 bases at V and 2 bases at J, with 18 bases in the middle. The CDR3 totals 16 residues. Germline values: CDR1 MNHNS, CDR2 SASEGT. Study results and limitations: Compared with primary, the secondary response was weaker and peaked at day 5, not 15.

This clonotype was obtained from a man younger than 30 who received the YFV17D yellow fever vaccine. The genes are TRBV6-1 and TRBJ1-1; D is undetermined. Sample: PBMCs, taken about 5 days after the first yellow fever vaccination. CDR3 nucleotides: TGTGCCAGCAGTATCTCACCACAGAGAGCTAACACTGAAGCTTTCTTT. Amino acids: CASSISPQRANTEAFF.